Listed below are T cell receptor beta chains from one sample, sequenced in a study of PD-1 blockade in classical Hodgkin lymphoma. Method: immunoSEQ multiplex PCR; TCRdb's copy keeps in-frame clones and lacks some. The repertoire holds some 15,000 clones, 88% seen once, with approximately 0.87% in the top ten. The source material was CD4+ T cells from blood, sampled before the fourth cycle of nivolumab. The source is a human donor with classical Hodgkin lymphoma. CDR3s include the opening cysteine and the closing phenylalanine or tryptophan. Each record gives: clone size, J gene, D gene, V gene, CDR3 DNA, CDR3 protein. The D gene is left open where the match is weak. Only part of the rows carry a size: once, few, many, or a class if the clone is expanded.

size: .; J: TRBJ1-1; D: .; V: TRBV10-3; DNA: TGTGCCATCAAAGTGTTACCGGGGTCTGGTGAAGCTTTCTTT; CDR3: CAIKVLPGSGEAFF
size: .; J: TRBJ2-5; D: .; V: TRBV7-2; DNA: TGTGCCAGCAGCTTAAGACAGAGAGAGACCCAGTACTTC; CDR3: CASSLRQRETQYF
size: .; J: TRBJ1-5; D: .; V: TRBV7-2; DNA: TGTGCCAGCAGCTTAGGTGGGGGGTCAAGTCAGCCCCAGCATTTT; CDR3: CASSLGGGSSQPQHF
size: .; J: TRBJ2-3; D: .; V: TRBV29-1; DNA: TGCAGCCTGCAAAGGGGAGTAGATACGCAGTATTTT; CDR3: CSLQRGVDTQYF
size: .; J: TRBJ2-7; D: TRBD1; V: TRBV11-3; DNA: TGTGCCAGCAGCTTAGAAGCGGGCAGGGGGCGCTCGGAGCAGTACTTC; CDR3: CASSLEAGRGRSEQYF
size: .; J: TRBJ1-2; D: .; V: TRBV28; DNA: TGTGCCAGCTACGGCTCTGACAGAACTAACTATGGCTACACCTTC; CDR3: CASYGSDRTNYGYTF
size: .; J: TRBJ2-2; D: .; V: TRBV19; DNA: TGTGCCAGTAGTATAGGCTTCTTTACCGGGGAGCTGTTTTTT; CDR3: CASSIGFFTGELFF
size: .; J: TRBJ1-1; D: .; V: TRBV5-1; DNA: TGCGCCAGCAGCTTGGCCGGGCAGGGCCACACTGAAGCTTTCTTT; CDR3: CASSLAGQGHTEAFF
size: .; J: TRBJ2-4; D: TRBD1; V: TRBV28; DNA: TGTGCCAGCAGTGCAACGGACAGGGGGAACATTCAGTACTTC; CDR3: CASSATDRGNIQYF
size: .; J: TRBJ2-3; D: TRBD2; V: TRBV5-4; DNA: TGTGCCAGCAGCTTGGACCCGACTAGCGGGAGAGATACGCAGTATTTT; CDR3: CASSLDPTSGRDTQYF
size: medium-sized; J: TRBJ1-5; D: TRBD1; V: TRBV18; DNA: TGTGCCAGCTCACCACCGGAGGCAGGGGGGAACAATCAGCCCCAGCATTTT; CDR3: CASSPPEAGGNNQPQHF
size: .; J: TRBJ1-1; D: TRBD1; V: TRBV5-1; DNA: TGCGCCAGCAGCTCTCGGCCGACAGGGGGGAACACTGAAGCTTTCTTT; CDR3: CASSSRPTGGNTEAFF
size: .; J: TRBJ2-7; D: .; V: TRBV15; DNA: TGTGCCACCAGCAGTGTGTGGGGACGACACTACGAGCAGTACTTC; CDR3: CATSSVWGRHYEQYF
size: .; J: TRBJ2-7; D: .; V: TRBV6-6; DNA: TGTGCCAGCAGTTACCAGACACTCTACGAGCAGTACTTC; CDR3: CASSYQTLYEQYF
size: .; J: TRBJ1-3; D: TRBD1; V: TRBV18; DNA: TGTGCCAGCTCACCCGAGGGGGACAGATCAATAAACACCATATATTTT; CDR3: CASSPEGDRSINTIYF
size: .; J: TRBJ1-4; D: .; V: TRBV19; DNA: TGTGCCACCAGGTCCCAGTTAGCTAGTGAAAAACTGTTTTTT; CDR3: CATRSQLASEKLFF
size: .; J: TRBJ2-7; D: .; V: TRBV5-1; DNA: TGCGCCAGCAGTATGGGCACTCTCTACGAGCAGTACTTC; CDR3: CASSMGTLYEQYF
size: .; J: TRBJ2-5; D: .; V: TRBV5-4; DNA: TGTGCCAGCAGCCTTGACGGGGGGCAGGAGACCCAGTACTTC; CDR3: CASSLDGGQETQYF
size: once; J: TRBJ2-3; D: .; V: TRBV2; DNA: TGTGCCAGCAGTGGGTTGCCTACTGCGGATACGCAGTATTTT; CDR3: CASSGLPTADTQYF
size: few; J: TRBJ1-5; D: .; V: TRBV7-9; DNA: TGTGCCAGCAGCTTAGCAGGGGATAGCAATCAGCCCCAGCATTTT; CDR3: CASSLAGDSNQPQHF
size: .; J: TRBJ1-1; D: .; V: TRBV18; DNA: TGTGCCAGCTCACCACCGGTGAACACTGAAGCTTTCTTT; CDR3: CASSPPVNTEAFF
size: .; J: TRBJ2-3; D: .; V: TRBV7-2; DNA: TGTGCCAGCAGATGGGTAACGAGCACAGATACGCAGTATTTT; CDR3: CASRWVTSTDTQYF
size: .; J: TRBJ1-1; D: TRBD1; V: TRBV5-8; DNA: TGTGCCAGCAGCCGACAGGGTTCTCACACTGAAGCTTTCTTT; CDR3: CASSRQGSHTEAFF
size: .; J: TRBJ1-2; D: TRBD1; V: TRBV30; DNA: TGTGCCTGGACCCCGGACAGGGGATATGGCTACACCTTC; CDR3: CAWTPDRGYGYTF
size: few; J: TRBJ1-6; D: .; V: TRBV2; DNA: TGTGCCAGCAGTGCCCGACAGATCCTTAATTCACCCCTCCACTTT; CDR3: CASSARQILNSPLHF
size: .; J: TRBJ1-5; D: TRBD1; V: TRBV7-8; DNA: TGTGCCAGCAGCTTATACCGGACAGGAAATCAGCCCCAGCATTTT; CDR3: CASSLYRTGNQPQHF
size: .; J: TRBJ2-3; D: .; V: TRBV9; DNA: TGTGCCAGCAGCGTCATGGGGAGCACAGATACGCAGTATTTT; CDR3: CASSVMGSTDTQYF
size: .; J: TRBJ2-5; D: TRBD1; V: TRBV19; DNA: TGTGCCAGTAGTAGGGCAGGGGGAGAGACCCAGTACTTC; CDR3: CASSRAGGETQYF
size: once; J: TRBJ2-4; D: .; V: TRBV4-1; DNA: TGCGCCAGCAGCCAAGTCTCCAGGGAGAACATTCAGTACTTC; CDR3: CASSQVSRENIQYF